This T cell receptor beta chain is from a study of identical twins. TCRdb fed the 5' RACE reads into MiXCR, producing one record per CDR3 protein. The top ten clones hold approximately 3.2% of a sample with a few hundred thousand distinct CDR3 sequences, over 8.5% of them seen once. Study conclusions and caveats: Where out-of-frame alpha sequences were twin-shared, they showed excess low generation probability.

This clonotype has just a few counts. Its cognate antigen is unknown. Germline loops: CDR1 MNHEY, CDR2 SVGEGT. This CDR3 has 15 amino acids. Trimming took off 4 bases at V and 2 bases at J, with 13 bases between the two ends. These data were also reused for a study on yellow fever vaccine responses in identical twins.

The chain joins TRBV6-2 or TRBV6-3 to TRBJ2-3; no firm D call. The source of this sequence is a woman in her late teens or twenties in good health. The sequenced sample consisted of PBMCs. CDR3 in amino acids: CASSSRGVDTDTQYF. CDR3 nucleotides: TGTGCCAGCAGTTCCCGAGGAGTCGACACAGATACGCAGTATTTT.